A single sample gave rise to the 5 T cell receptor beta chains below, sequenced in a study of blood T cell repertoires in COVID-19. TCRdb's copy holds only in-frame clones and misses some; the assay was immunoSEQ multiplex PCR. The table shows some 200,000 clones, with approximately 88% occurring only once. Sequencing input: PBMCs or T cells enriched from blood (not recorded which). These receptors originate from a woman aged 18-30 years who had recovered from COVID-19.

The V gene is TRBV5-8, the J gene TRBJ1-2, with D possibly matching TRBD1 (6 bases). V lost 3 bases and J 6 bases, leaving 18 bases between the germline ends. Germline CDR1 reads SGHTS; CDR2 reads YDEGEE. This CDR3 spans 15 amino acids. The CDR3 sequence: CASSWAKTGFHGYTF. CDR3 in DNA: TGTGCCAGCAGCTGGGCTAAAACAGGGTTTCATGGCTACACCTTC. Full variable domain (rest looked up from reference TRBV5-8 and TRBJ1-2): EAGVTQSPTHLIKTRGQQATLRCSPISGHTSVYWYQQALGLGLQFLLWYDEGEERNRGNFPPRFSGRQFPNYSSELNVNALELEDSALYLCASSWAKTGFHGYTFGSGTRLTVV.

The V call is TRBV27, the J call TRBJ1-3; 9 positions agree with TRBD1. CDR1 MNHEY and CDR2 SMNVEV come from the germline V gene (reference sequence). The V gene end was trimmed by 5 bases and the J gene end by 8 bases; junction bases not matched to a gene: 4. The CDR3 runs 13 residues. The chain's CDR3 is CASSPDRGDTIYF. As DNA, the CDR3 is TGTGCCAGCAGTCCCGACAGGGGGGACACCATATATTTT.

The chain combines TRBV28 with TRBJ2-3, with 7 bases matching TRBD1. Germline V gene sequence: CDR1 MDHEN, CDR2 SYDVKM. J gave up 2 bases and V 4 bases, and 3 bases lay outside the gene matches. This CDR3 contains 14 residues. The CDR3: CASSSTGVTDTQYF. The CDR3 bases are TGTGCCAGCAGTTCTACAGGGGTCACAGATACGCAGTATTTT.

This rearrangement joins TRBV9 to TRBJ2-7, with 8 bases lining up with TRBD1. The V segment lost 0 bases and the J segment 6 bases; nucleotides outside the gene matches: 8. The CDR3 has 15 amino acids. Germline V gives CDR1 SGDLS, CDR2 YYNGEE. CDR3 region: CASSVASTGVVEQYF. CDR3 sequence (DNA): TGTGCCAGCAGCGTAGCATCGACAGGGGTGGTCGAGCAGTACTTC.

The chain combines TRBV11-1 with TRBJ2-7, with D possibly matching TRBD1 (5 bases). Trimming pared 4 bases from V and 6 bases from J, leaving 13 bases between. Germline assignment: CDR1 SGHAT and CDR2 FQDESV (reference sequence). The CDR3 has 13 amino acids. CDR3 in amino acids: CASSSPARGEQYF. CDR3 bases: TGTGCCAGCAGCTCTCCGGCAAGGGGCGAGCAGTACTTC.